This T cell receptor (beta chain) is drawn from a study of blood T cell repertoires in COVID-19. Assay used: immunoSEQ multiplex PCR; TCRdb lists only in-frame clones, some missing. Here the sample spans under 150,000 clones, over 75% being singletons. The receptor comes from a man aged 50 to 59 with acute or convalescent COVID-19. Sequenced sample: peripheral blood.

CDR3 nucleotides: TGTGCCAGCAGCTTATCCCCTAGCACAGATACGCAGTATTTT. Amino acid sequence: CASSLSPSTDTQYF. The J gene is TRBJ2-3, the V gene TRBV11-3; D remains ambiguous. V dropped 2 bases and J dropped 0 bases, with 6 bases sitting between them. In germline, CDR1 is SGHNT, CDR2 YENEEA. The CDR3 totals 14 residues.